The 17 T cell receptor beta chains below were found in one sample sequenced in a study of cytomegalovirus exposure and HLA in healthy donors. With 60 Vbeta and 13 Jbeta primers, the PCR was carried out. Profiling relied on immunoSEQ multiplex PCR, and the TCRdb table lists in-frame clones only, not all of them. Of under 200,000 clones detected, over 65% appear once; the ten largest clones hold approximately 1.8%. Sequencing used PBMCs. All receptors come from a woman aged 30 to 39 in good health and CMV-seronegative.

The chain joins TRBV7-2 to TRBJ2-2, with 11 bases that match TRBD1. The CDR3 consists of 15 residues. V shed 5 bases and J 3 bases; nucleotides not matched to a gene: 2. The germline gives CDR1 SGHTA, CDR2 FQGNSA. The CDR3 loop reads CASSGTGGDTGELFF. CDR3 DNA sequence: TGTGCCAGCAGCGGGACAGGGGGGGACACCGGGGAGCTGTTTTTT.

The CDR3 region is CATSRTHGEGYGYTF. CDR3 DNA sequence: TGTGCCACCAGCAGAACCCACGGGGAGGGGTATGGCTACACCTTC. The V and J genes are TRBV15 and TRBJ1-2; tentative D call: TRBD1 (5 bases). The CDR3 contains 15 residues. CDR1 LNHNV and CDR2 YYDKDF come from the germline V gene (reference sequence). Trimming left V 2 bases short and J 5 bases short, with 15 bases between.

This clone has just a few counts. This sequence joins TRBV4-3 and TRBJ1-1; possibly TRBD1 for D (5 bases). The CDR3 spans 17 residues. Germline lookup yields CDR1 LGHNA and CDR2 YSLEER. Between the trimmed V and J ends, which lost 0 bases and 4 bases, there was a span of 18 bases. The CDR3 loop is CASSQDVRRGRGTEAFF. The CDR3 DNA is TGCGCCAGCAGCCAAGACGTAAGGAGGGGACGGGGCACTGAAGCTTTCTTT.

The chain couples TRBV28 to TRBJ2-1; 8 bases map to TRBD2. The trim removed 2 bases at V and 9 bases at J, leaving 6 bases unmatched. There are 14 residues in the CDR3. The V gene's germline CDR1 is MDHEN and CDR2 SYDVKM. Here the CDR3 DNA reads TGTGCCAGCAGTTTACGGGGGGGGCTTGGTGAGCAGTTCTTC. Its translation is CASSLRGGLGEQFF.

The chain carries TRBV15 and TRBJ1-5, with D hard to call. The ends were cut back, 6 bases at V and 0 bases at J, with 6 bases in the middle. This CDR3 is built from 13 residues. Germline loops: CDR1 LNHNV, CDR2 YYDKDF (reference sequence). The CDR3 loop is CATRQYSNQPQHF. CDR3 DNA: TGTGCCACCAGACAGTATAGCAATCAGCCCCAGCATTTT.

This clone was seen a few times. This chain uses TRBV5-1 with TRBJ1-1, with D uncertain. The length of the CDR3 is 16 residues. The V and J ends lost 4 bases and 1 base respectively, with 17 bases between them. Per the germline V gene, CDR1 is SGHRS and CDR2 is YFSETQ. The CDR3 nucleotides are TGCGCCAGCAGCGTCGAACATACAGCGGGGAACACTGAAGCTTTCTTT. It is translated as CASSVEHTAGNTEAFF.

A few counts support this clone. V usage is TRBV6-5 and J usage is TRBJ1-2; the D gene is possibly TRBD1 (5 bases). V was shortened by 10 bases and J by 8 bases, with 26 bases between the two germline ends. The CDR3 sequence is 15 residues long. The germline V gene has CDR1 MNHEY and CDR2 SVGAGI. The CDR3 nucleotides are TGTGCCACGACTAGGCATGGGGCTCAGGGAGAAGGCTACACCTTC. It translates to CATTRHGAQGEGYTF.

The chain joins TRBV7-2 to TRBJ2-3; D is unclear. Trimming took 2 bases from V and 0 from J, leaving 9 bases between them. Germline CDR1 reads SGHTA; CDR2 reads FQGNSA. This CDR3 has 15 amino acids. The CDR3 coding sequence is TGTGCCAGCAGCTTAACGAGTGCTAGCACAGATACGCAGTATTTT. Its translation is CASSLTSASTDTQYF.

This chain links TRBV7-9 with TRBJ2-3; D unresolved. Trimming removed 2 bases at V and 0 bases at J, with 9 bases between. Germline-derived CDR1 and CDR2 are SEHNR and FQNEAQ (reference sequence). The CDR3 is made up of 15 amino acids. DNA of the CDR3: TGTGCCAGCAGCTTAACGGTGCGGAGCACAGATACGCAGTATTTT. Its protein product is CASSLTVRSTDTQYF.

The DNA for the CDR3 is TGTGCCAGCAGTTACGCCAGGGGGTTAGAAAAACTGTTTTTT. Residues: CASSYARGLEKLFF. The chain has TRBV6-5 and TRBJ1-4, with TRBD1 matching 7 bases. From germline, CDR1 is MNHEY and CDR2 SVGAGI. The CDR3 spans 14 residues. J was trimmed by 8 bases and V by 2 bases; bases with no gene match: 5.

A note on this clone: Its ends do not fully match the called genes, so a read error is possible. Within the sample, other DNA sequences also encode this same CDR3. This chain links TRBV13 with TRBJ2-7; 9 nucleotides match TRBD2. The CDR3 has 15 amino acids. Germline lookup yields CDR1 PRHDT and CDR2 FYEKMQ (reference sequence). CDR3 loop: CASSLGAGGTYEQYF. In nucleotides, the CDR3 is TGTGCTAGCAGCTTAGGAGCGGGAGGTACCTACGAGCAGTACTTC.

This clone appeared a single time. The rearrangement uses TRBV4-2 and TRBJ1-1; D not certain. V was pared by 4 bases and J by 5 bases, with 14 bases between. Looked up from germline, CDR1 is LGHNA and CDR2 is YNFKEQ. This CDR3 has 14 amino acids. In DNA, the CDR3 is TGTGCCAGCAGCCCGACGGGGTTGATGACTGAAGCTTTCTTT. Residues: CASSPTGLMTEAFF.

The rearrangement uses TRBV13 and TRBJ2-7; D not resolved. Trimming shortened V by 2 bases and J by 5 bases, and 10 bases separated the two germline ends. Germline V gene data show CDR1 as PRHDT and CDR2 as FYEKMQ (reference sequence). CDR3 length: 13 residues. The CDR3 DNA sequence: TGTGCCAGCAGCTTAAGATTTGAGGACGAGCAGTACTTC. Protein: CASSLRFEDEQYF.

This clone came up a few times. V is TRBV10-3 and J is TRBJ2-7; TRBD2 agrees at 9 bases. From germline, CDR1 is ENHRY and CDR2 SYGVKD. After removal of 2 bases from V and 2 bases from J, the junction contained 7 bases not matched to a gene. The length of the CDR3 is 16 residues. The chain's CDR3 is CAISEPLREGTYEQYF. CDR3 nucleotide sequence: TGTGCCATCAGTGAGCCCCTGCGGGAGGGAACCTACGAGCAGTACTTC.

The chain links TRBV6-5 to TRBJ2-1; D not certain. Trimming removed 5 bases from V and 6 bases from J, with 11 bases in between. The germline CDR1 and CDR2 sequences are MNHEY and SVGAGI. The CDR3 totals 13 residues. The CDR3 nucleotides read TGTGCCAGCAGTGAAGCCACGGTCAATGAGCAGTTCTTC. Its translation: CASSEATVNEQFF.

CDR3 loop: CASSVVTSPYNEQFF. In DNA, the CDR3 is TGTGCCAGCAGCGTAGTGACTTCTCCCTACAATGAGCAGTTCTTC. The genes are TRBV9 and TRBJ2-1, with D unresolved. V was cut by 0 bases and J by 2 bases, with 9 bases left in between. The CDR3 is made up of 15 amino acids. Germline lookup yields CDR1 SGDLS and CDR2 YYNGEE.

The rearrangement links TRBV7-6 to TRBJ1-4; possibly TRBD1 for D (6 bases). Germline V CDR1 and CDR2: SGHVS, FNYEAQ. V lost 4 bases and J 4 bases, leaving 19 bases between the germline ends. The CDR3 has 17 residues. DNA for the CDR3: TGTGCCAGCAGCTCGTTCGGGGGGGGGACATTTAATGAAAAACTGTTTTTT. Amino acid sequence: CASSSFGGGTFNEKLFF.